This T cell receptor (beta chain) emerged from a study of blood T cell repertoires in COVID-19. Across the whole study: Collection of acute and convalescent COVID-19 samples took place in the United States, Italy and Spain. From T cells, B-cell-depleted T cells, or PBMCs came the material, which was cDNA or gDNA.

The CDR3 covers 12 residues. The germline CDR1 and CDR2 sequences are SGHTA and FQGTGA. Trimming stripped 4 bases from V and 5 bases from J, with 6 bases between. Sequenced by immunoSEQ multiplex PCR; TCRdb stores in-frame clones only, minus some. The table records roughly 250,000 clones, around four fifths of them present only once. This clonotype was obtained from a woman aged 60-70 years with active or convalescent COVID-19. The rearrangement links TRBV7-3 to TRBJ2-1; maybe TRBD1 (6 bases). The sample was peripheral blood. Here the CDR3 DNA reads TGTGCCAGCAGCTCAGGGGACAATGAGCAGTTCTTC. It is translated as CASSSGDNEQFF. Full variable domain (remainder filled in from reference TRBV7-3 and TRBJ2-1): GAGVSQTPSNKVTEKGKYVELRCDPISGHTALYWYRQSLGQGPEFLIYFQGTGAADDSGLPNDRFFAVRPEGSVSTLKIQRTERGDSAVYLCASSSGDNEQFFGPGTRLTVL.